Listed below are T cell receptor beta chains from one sample, sequenced in a study of blood T cell repertoires in COVID-19. The assay was immunoSEQ multiplex PCR, and TCRdb's table has in-frame clones only and misses some. The sample lists approximately 270,000 clones, 80% to 90% occurring once. Sequenced input: peripheral blood. The receptors were gathered from a woman between 65 and 79 years old with acute or convalescent COVID-19. The conserved cysteine and the conserved F or W are not part of the CDR3 here. D genes are given only for firm matches.

d_call j_call v_call cdr3_aa
TRBD1 TRBJ2-7 TRBV7-9 ASSFGQGVYYEQY
- TRBJ1-4 TRBV5-4 ASSLGRVRNEKLF
TRBD1 TRBJ2-7 TRBV29-1 SVVGQGAYEQY
- TRBJ1-6 TRBV7-9 ASSPNSGPLH
- TRBJ2-5 TRBV24-1 ATSTTRAGGLETQY
TRBD2 TRBJ2-1 TRBV6-6 ASTRGDNEQF
- TRBJ2-1 TRBV2 ASSDSGGEQF
TRBD1 TRBJ1-6 TRBV7-2 ASSSGGRGSPLH
- TRBJ1-4 TRBV3-1/TRBV3-2 ASSYRQTNEKLF
TRBD1 TRBJ2-7 TRBV6-1 ASSEGAGTGKINYEQY
TRBD1 TRBJ2-6 TRBV5-4 ASSAGTGGRGANVLT
TRBD2 TRBJ2-2 TRBV6-4 ASSPTSGVTGELF
- TRBJ1-1 TRBV6-5 ASSYRGGDTEAF
TRBD1 TRBJ2-5 TRBV5-4 ASTSRQGKETQY
- TRBJ2-1 TRBV27 ASSSAGINEQF
- TRBJ2-7 TRBV3-1/TRBV3-2 ASSENDFGVYEQY
- TRBJ1-3 TRBV6-6 ATSYSAIGNTIY
TRBD2 TRBJ2-7 TRBV6-5 ASVSGGWGEQY
- TRBJ2-7 TRBV6-6 ASREGSYEQY
- TRBJ2-2 TRBV5-6 ASSLVTTNTGELF
- TRBJ1-6 TRBV5-4 ASSLDGLSNSPLH
- TRBJ2-3 TRBV11-3 ASSFRGGATDTQY
TRBD2 TRBJ2-7 TRBV28 ASSSFSRQLRGEQY
TRBD1 TRBJ1-2 TRBV18 ASSRQGEGGYT
TRBD1 TRBJ1-1 TRBV11-2 ASSSDRGGGTEAF
TRBD1 TRBJ1-1 TRBV13 ASSRTGLTEAF
- TRBJ2-1 TRBV19 ASSTPMERNEQF
- TRBJ1-1 TRBV18 ASSRGMTQGFEAF
- TRBJ2-5 TRBV5-1 ASSLQGFQETQY
TRBD1 TRBJ2-1 TRBV11-3 ASSGTGVNEQF
- TRBJ1-1 TRBV9 ASSPRRGEAF
TRBD2 TRBJ2-3 TRBV3-1/TRBV3-2 ASRPTSGGVDTQY
- TRBJ1-2 TRBV7-9 ASSPGQGIYGYT
TRBD2 TRBJ2-3 TRBV3-1/TRBV3-2 ASSQDRKRGRFGDTQY
- TRBJ1-2 TRBV24-1 ATSDLDGGNHGYT
- TRBJ1-1 TRBV18 ASSPKGMNTEAF
- TRBJ1-1 TRBV6-6 ASSPYRMNTEAF